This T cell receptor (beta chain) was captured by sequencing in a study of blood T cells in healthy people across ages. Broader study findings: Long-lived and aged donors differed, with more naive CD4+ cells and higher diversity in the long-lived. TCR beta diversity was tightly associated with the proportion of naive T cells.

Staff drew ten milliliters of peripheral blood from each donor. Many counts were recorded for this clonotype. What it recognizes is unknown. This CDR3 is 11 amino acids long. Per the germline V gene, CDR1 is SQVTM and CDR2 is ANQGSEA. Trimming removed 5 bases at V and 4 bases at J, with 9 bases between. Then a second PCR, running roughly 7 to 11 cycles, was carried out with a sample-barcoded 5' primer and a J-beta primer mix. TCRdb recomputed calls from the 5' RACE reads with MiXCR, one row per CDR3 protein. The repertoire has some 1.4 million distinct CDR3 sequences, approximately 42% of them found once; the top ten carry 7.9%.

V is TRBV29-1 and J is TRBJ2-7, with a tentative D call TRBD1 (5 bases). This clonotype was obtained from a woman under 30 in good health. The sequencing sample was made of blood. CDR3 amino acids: CSVCRDYEQYF. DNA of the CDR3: TGCAGCGTTTGCAGGGATTACGAGCAGTACTTC.